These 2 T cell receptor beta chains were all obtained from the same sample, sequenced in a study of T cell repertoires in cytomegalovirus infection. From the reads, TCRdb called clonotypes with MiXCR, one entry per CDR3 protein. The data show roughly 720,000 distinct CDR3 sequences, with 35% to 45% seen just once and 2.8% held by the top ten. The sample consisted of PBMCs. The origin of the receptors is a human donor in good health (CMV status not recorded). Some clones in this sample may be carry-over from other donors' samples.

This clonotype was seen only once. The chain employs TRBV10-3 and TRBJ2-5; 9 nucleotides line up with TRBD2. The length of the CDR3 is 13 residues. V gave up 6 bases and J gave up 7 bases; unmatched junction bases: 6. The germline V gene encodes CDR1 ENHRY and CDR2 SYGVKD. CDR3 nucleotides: TGTGCCATCAGCAAGGTACTAGCGGGGACCCAGTACTTC. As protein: CAISKVLAGTQYF.

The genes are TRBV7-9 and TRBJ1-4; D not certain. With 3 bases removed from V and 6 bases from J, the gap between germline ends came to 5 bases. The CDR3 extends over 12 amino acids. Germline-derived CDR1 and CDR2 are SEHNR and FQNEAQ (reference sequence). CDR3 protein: CASSLGHEKLFF. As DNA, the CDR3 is TGTGCCAGCAGCTTGGGCCATGAAAAACTGTTTTTT.